Listed below are T cell receptor beta chains from one sample, sequenced in a study of beta chain features in type 1 diabetes. TCRdb's copy holds only in-frame clones and misses some; the assay was immunoSEQ multiplex PCR. This sample carries 250,000 to 300,000 clones, approximately 8% of them seen once, and the ten largest clones take approximately 0.99%. The sequencing input was central memory CD4+ T cells from blood. All receptors come from a woman between 18 and 29 years old in good health. CDR3s include the opening cysteine and the closing phenylalanine or tryptophan. A D gene is named only where the DNA matches it firmly. Clone sizes are given selectively: once, few, many, or a class where the clone is expanded.

V	length	D	size	J	DNA	CDR3
TRBV6-6	16	-	once	TRBJ2-3	TGTGCCAGCAGTTACCGGGGTAGCGGAAGCACAGATACGCAGTATTTT	CASSYRGSGSTDTQYF
TRBV28	12	-	few	TRBJ1-5	TGTGCCAGCAGTGCTTCCCATCAGCCCCAGCATTTT	CASSASHQPQHF
TRBV7-6	15	-	-	TRBJ1-1	TGTGCCAGCAGCTTAGCGGTAGGGCAGGCTACGAAAGCTTTCTTT	CASSLAVGQATKAFF
TRBV18	18	TRBD1	-	TRBJ1-3	TGTGCCAGCTCACAGAGCGTAATACAGGGGGCCGATGGAAACACCATATATTTT	CASSQSVIQGADGNTIYF
TRBV6-1	15	-	few	TRBJ1-2	TGTGCCAGCAGCCTAAACTACGGGCCTGGGTATGGCTACACCTTC	CASSLNYGPGYGYTF
TRBV19	19	-	-	TRBJ2-3	TGTGCCAGTAGTATAGATTTTTCCCCAAGCGGGTCGGTGAGGGATACGCAGTATTTT	CASSIDFSPSGSVRDTQYF
TRBV30	11	-	-	TRBJ2-7	TGTGCCTGGAGTGAAAGATACGAGCAGTACTTC	CAWSERYEQYF
TRBV28	13	TRBD1	few	TRBJ1-1	TGTGCCAGCAGCCTACAGGGGGTGACTGAAGCTTTCTTT	CASSLQGVTEAFF
TRBV30	14	TRBD1	-	TRBJ2-1	TGTGCCTGGAGTGAACAGGGGGGTATTTATGAGCAGTTCTTC	CAWSEQGGIYEQFF
TRBV7-2	15	TRBD1	few	TRBJ1-5	TGTGCCAGCAGCTTTAGTCAGGGGGCAATCAGCCCCACCTATTTT	CASSFSQGAISPTYF
TRBV28	14	TRBD2	-	TRBJ2-5	TGTGCCAGCAAGACTAGCGATGATGGAAAGACCCAGTACTTC	CASKTSDDGKTQYF
TRBV15	15	-	few	TRBJ2-3	TGTGCCACCAGCGGAGGGACAGTATACACAGATACGCAGTATTTT	CATSGGTVYTDTQYF
TRBV2	15	-	many	TRBJ1-2	TGTGCCAGCACCCGGGACGCCGGAGCTAACTATGGCTACACCTTC	CASTRDAGANYGYTF
TRBV11-3	13	TRBD2	many	TRBJ2-3	TGTGCCAGCAGCCTGGGGGGGGCAGATACGCAGTATTTT	CASSLGGADTQYF
TRBV25-1	15	TRBD1	few	TRBJ1-2	TGTGCCAGCAGTGATTATCAGGGGGGAAACTATGGCTACACCTTC	CASSDYQGGNYGYTF
TRBV7-2	14	-	many	TRBJ2-3	TGTGCCAGCAGCCGACCGGGGCCCACAGATACGCAGTATTTT	CASSRPGPTDTQYF
TRBV2	12	-	many	TRBJ2-5	TGTGCCAGCAGACAGGACGTCGGGACCCAGTACTTC	CASRQDVGTQYF
TRBV5-4	14	-	-	TRBJ1-3	TGTGCCAGCAGCTTCGGGGGATCTGGAAACACCATATATTTT	CASSFGGSGNTIYF